The clone carrying this T cell receptor beta chain was seen just once. What it binds is not known. V lost 7 bases and J lost 1, with 14 bases in between. This CDR3 has 14 residues. Germline V gene lookup returns CDR1 MDHEN and CDR2 SYDVKM. TCRdb keeps only in-frame clones here, not all; method: immunoSEQ multiplex PCR. The data contain 95,000 to 150,000 clones, about 94% of them singletons. This sample is drawn from a study of cytomegalovirus exposure and HLA in healthy donors. Turning to the study itself: The same platform was used for the 120 or so validation repertoires as for the roughly 700 first-cohort repertoires, as reported in a later analysis. Study conclusions and caveats: Per published reports, the classifier diagnosed cytomegalovirus status with high specificity and sensitivity. Altogether, about 160 TCR beta chains were recorded as cytomegalovirus-associated.

These donors were members of the 120-subject validation cohort, a group separate from the approximately 670-subject first cohort. The clonotype was recovered from a woman under 30 in good health and CMV-seronegative. V usage is TRBV28 and J usage is TRBJ2-7, with a tentative D call TRBD1 (7 bases). The material sequenced was PBMCs. CDR3 loop: CASIKAGQSYEQYF. DNA of the CDR3: TGTGCCAGCATAAAGGCGGGACAGTCCTACGAGCAGTACTTC.